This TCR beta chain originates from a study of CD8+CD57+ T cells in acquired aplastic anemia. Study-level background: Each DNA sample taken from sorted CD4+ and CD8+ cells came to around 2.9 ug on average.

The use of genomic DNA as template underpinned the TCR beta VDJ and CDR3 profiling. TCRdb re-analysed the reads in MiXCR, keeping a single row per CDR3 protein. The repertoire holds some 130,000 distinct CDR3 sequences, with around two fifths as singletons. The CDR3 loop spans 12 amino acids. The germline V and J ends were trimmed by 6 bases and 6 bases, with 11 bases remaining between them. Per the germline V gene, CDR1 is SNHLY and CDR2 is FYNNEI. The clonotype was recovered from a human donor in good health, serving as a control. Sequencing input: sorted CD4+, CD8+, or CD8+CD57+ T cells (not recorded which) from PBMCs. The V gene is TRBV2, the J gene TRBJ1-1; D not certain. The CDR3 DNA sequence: TGTGCCAGCAGCCCATTGGGCGCTGAAGCTTTCTTT. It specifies CASSPLGAEAFF.